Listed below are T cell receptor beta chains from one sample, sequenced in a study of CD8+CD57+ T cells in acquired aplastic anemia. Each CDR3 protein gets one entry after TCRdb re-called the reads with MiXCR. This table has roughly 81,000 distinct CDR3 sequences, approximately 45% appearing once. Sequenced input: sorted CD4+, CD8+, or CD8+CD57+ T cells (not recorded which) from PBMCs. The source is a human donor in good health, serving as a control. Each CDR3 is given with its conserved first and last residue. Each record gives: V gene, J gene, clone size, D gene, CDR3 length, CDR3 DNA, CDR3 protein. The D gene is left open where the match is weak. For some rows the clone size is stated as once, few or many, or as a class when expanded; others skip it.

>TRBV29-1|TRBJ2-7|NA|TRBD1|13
TGCAGCGTTGGGGGGAGACAGGGGGTCGAGCAGTACTTC
CSVGGRQGVEQYF
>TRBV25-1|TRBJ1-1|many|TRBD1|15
TGTGCCAGCAGTGCGCAGGACAGGACGGGCGCTGAAGCTTTCTTT
CASSAQDRTGAEAFF
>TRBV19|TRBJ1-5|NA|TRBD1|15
TGCGCCAGTAGTTCCACAGGGGGGGGCAATCAGCCCCAGCATTTT
CASSSTGGGNQPQHF
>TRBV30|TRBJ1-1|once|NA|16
TGTGCCTGGGACAATTTTCACAGGGATGTCAACACTGTAGCTTTCTTT
CAWDNFHRDVNTVAFF
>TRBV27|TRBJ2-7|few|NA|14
TGTGCCAGCAGAAGAAGTGGGGGCTTGTACGAGCAGTACTTC
CASRRSGGLYEQYF
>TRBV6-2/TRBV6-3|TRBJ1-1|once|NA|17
TGTGCCAGCAGTTACCCAATACCCCCAGAGAGTAACACTGAAGCTTTCTTT
CASSYPIPPESNTEAFF
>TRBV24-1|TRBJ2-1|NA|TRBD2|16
TGTGCCACCAGTGATCCTCTAGCGGACAATTACAATGAGCAGTTCTTC
CATSDPLADNYNEQFF
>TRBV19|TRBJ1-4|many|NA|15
TGTGCCAGTAGCGGGAGGGGTGCAACTAATGAAAAACTGTTTTTT
CASSGRGATNEKLFF
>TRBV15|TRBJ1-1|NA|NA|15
TGTGCCACCAGCAGAGTTGCACGGGCGAACACTGAAGCTTTCTTT
CATSRVARANTEAFF
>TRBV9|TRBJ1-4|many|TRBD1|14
TGTGCCAGCAGCCTCCACGACAGGGCGGAAAAACTGTTTTTT
CASSLHDRAEKLFF
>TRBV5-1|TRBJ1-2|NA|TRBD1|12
TGCGCCAGCAAGAACAGGGGCTATGGCTACACCTTC
CASKNRGYGYTF
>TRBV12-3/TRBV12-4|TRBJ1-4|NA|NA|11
TGTGCCAGCAGTCAGAGTGAAAAACTGTTTTTT
CASSQSEKLFF
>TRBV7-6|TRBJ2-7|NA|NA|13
TGTGCCAGCACCCGGGACAAATCCTACGAGCAGTACTTC
CASTRDKSYEQYF
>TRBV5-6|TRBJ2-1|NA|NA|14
TGTGCCAGCAGCTCCCTCTATCAGTACAATGAGCAGTTCTTC
CASSSLYQYNEQFF
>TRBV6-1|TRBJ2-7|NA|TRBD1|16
TGTGCCAGCAGTGAAAGTCCCGGACAGGGATCATACGAGCAGTACTTC
CASSESPGQGSYEQYF
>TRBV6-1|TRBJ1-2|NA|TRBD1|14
TGTGCCAGCAGGAGAGTGACAGGGGGGAGAGGCTACACCTTC
CASRRVTGGRGYTF
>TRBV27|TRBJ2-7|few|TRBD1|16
TGTGCCAGCAGTTTTCCAACAGGGGTGGGGTCCTACGAGCAGTACTTC
CASSFPTGVGSYEQYF
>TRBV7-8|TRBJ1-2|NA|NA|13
TGTGCCAGCAGCTTAGGGACAGTCTATGGCTACACCTTC
CASSLGTVYGYTF
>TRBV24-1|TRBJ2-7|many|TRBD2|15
TGTGCCACCAGTGATACTAGCGGGAGTATCTACGAGCAGTACTTC
CATSDTSGSIYEQYF
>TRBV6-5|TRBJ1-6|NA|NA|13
TGTGCCAGCAGTTACGACCCTTGGGCACCCCTCCACTTT
CASSYDPWAPLHF
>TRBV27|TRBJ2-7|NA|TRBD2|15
TGTGCCAGCAGTTTATGGGGGGGGTCAAGGAACGAGCAGTACTTC
CASSLWGGSRNEQYF
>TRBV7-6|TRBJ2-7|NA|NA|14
TGTGCCAGCAGCTTAGATGGACCTGACTACGAGCAGTACTTC
CASSLDGPDYEQYF
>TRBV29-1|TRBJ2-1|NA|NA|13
TGCAGCGCTGAAAGCTCCTTCTACAATGAGCAGTTCTTC
CSAESSFYNEQFF
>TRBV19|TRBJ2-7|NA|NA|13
TGTGCCAGTAGTGTATCAGGGGGGGGCGAGCAGTACTTC
CASSVSGGGEQYF
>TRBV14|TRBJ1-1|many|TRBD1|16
TGTGCCAGCAGCCAGGGACAGGGGGCGGTGGGCACTGAAGCTTTCTTT
CASSQGQGAVGTEAFF
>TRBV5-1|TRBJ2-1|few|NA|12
TGCGCCAGCAGCTTGGTATACAATGAGCAGTTCTTC
CASSLVYNEQFF
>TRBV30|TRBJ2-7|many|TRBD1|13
TGTGCCTGGAACAGGGACAGGGTCGACGAGCAGTACTTC
CAWNRDRVDEQYF
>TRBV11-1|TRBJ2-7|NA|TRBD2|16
TGTGCCAGCAGTTTAAGAGGACTAGCGGGGGCCTACGAGCAGTACTTC
CASSLRGLAGAYEQYF
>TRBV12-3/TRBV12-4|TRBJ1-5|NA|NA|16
TGTGCCAGCAGTCCCCGAGGACAGAGGGGTCGTCAGCCCCAGCATTTT
CASSPRGQRGRQPQHF
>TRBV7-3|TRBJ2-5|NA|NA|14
TGTGCCAGCAGCTTACAAGGTCGGGAAGAGACCCAGTACTTC
CASSLQGREETQYF
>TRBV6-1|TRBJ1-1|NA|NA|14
TGTGCCAGCAGTGAATACGGAGGGAACACTGAAGCTTTCTTT
CASSEYGGNTEAFF
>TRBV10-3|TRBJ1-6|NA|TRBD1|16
TGTGCCATCAGTGACCCGGGACAGGGGGGCAATTCACCCCTCCACTTT
CAISDPGQGGNSPLHF
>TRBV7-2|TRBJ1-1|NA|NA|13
TGTGCCAGCAGCTTAGAACTGAACACTGAAGCTTTCTTT
CASSLELNTEAFF
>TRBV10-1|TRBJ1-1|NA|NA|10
TGCGCCAGCATGGGGGGCGAAGCTTTCTTT
CASMGGEAFF
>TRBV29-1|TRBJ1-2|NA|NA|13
TGCAGCGTCGGGACAACCGTCAACTATGGCTACACCTTC
CSVGTTVNYGYTF
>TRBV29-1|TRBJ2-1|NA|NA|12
TGCAGCGTTGAAGGGCAGGGGAATGAGCAGTTCTTC
CSVEGQGNEQFF
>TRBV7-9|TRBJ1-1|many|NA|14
TGTGCCAGCAGCTTAACTATTGTGAACACTGAAGCTTTCTTT
CASSLTIVNTEAFF
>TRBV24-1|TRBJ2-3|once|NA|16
TGTGCCACCAGTGGCTTTCACGAGGAGGGCACAGATACGCAGTATTTT
CATSGFHEEGTDTQYF
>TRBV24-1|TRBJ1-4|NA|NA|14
TGTGCCACCAGTGACCCGGACGTATCAGGAAAACTGTTTTTT
CATSDPDVSGKLFF
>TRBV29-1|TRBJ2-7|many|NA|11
TGCAGCGTTGAGTGGGCCTACGAGCAGTACTTC
CSVEWAYEQYF
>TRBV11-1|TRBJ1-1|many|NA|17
TGTGCCAGCAGCTTAGCCCCCGGACAGCCAAAGAACACTGAAGCTTTCTTT
CASSLAPGQPKNTEAFF
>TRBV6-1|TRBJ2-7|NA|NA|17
TGTGCCAGCAGTGAAGTATTCGAGGCGGGGTACTCCTACGAGCAGTACTTC
CASSEVFEAGYSYEQYF
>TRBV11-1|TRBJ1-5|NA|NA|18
TGTGCCCGCAGCCCGGCCACGGGCGGGGTTGGTATAGATCAGCCCCAGCATTTT
CARSPATGGVGIDQPQHF
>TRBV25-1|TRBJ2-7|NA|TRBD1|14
TGTGCCAGCAGTGGGGACAGGAGCGGCTACGAGCAGTACTTC
CASSGDRSGYEQYF
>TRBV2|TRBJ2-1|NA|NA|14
TGTGCCAGGTCCGGGACTGGTTCCTACAATGAGCAGTTCTTC
CARSGTGSYNEQFF
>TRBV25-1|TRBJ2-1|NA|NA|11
TGTGCCAGCAGTGCATACAATGAGCAGTTCTTC
CASSAYNEQFF
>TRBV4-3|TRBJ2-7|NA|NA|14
TGCGCCAGCAGCCAAGAAGTGGGTGGGGGCGAGCAGTACTTC
CASSQEVGGGEQYF
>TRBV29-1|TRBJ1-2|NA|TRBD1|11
TGCAGCGGGCAGGGGGCGGAAGGCTACACCTTC
CSGQGAEGYTF
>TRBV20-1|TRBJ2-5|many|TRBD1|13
TGCAGTGCTCAAGGGGACAGCCAAGAGACCCAGTACTTC
CSAQGDSQETQYF